The 6 T cell receptor beta chains listed next were all sequenced from one sample in a study of tumor T cells in aggressive B-cell lymphoma. Here immunoSEQ multiplex PCR was the method, and the copy in TCRdb shows in-frame clones only, minus some. The repertoire includes approximately 11,000 clones, about 88% of them detected once, and 2.2% sits in the top ten. Sequenced: tumor tissue. The receptors derive from an adult with diffuse large B cell lymphoma.

Concerning this clone: One junction end disagrees with the germline gene, perhaps due to a read error. The chain links TRBV2 to TRBJ2-3; possible D gene TRBD1, 6 bases. The germline V gene encodes CDR1 SNHLY and CDR2 FYNNEI. This CDR3 is built from 14 residues. The CDR3 loop is CASSAMDRTDTQYF. The CDR3 DNA is TGTGCCAGCAGCGCTATGGACAGAACAGATACACAGTATTTT. The whole variable domain, remainder taken from reference TRBV2 and TRBJ2-3, is EPEVTQTPSHQVTQMGQEVILRCVPISNHLYFYWYRQILGQKVEFLVSFYNNEISEKSEIFDDQFSVERPDGSNFTLKIRSTKLEDSAMYFCASSAMDRTDTQYFGPGTRLTVL.

The chain uses TRBV25-1 and TRBJ1-5, with D perhaps TRBD1 (6 bases). The CDR3 contains 16 residues. Trimming left V 5 bases short and J 4 bases short, with 18 bases between. Germline loops: CDR1 MGHDK, CDR2 SYGVNS. CDR3 sequence reads: CASSPSLGQGNQPQHF. The CDR3, as DNA: TGTGCCAGCAGTCCCTCTTTAGGGCAGGGGAATCAGCCCCAGCATTTT.

CDR3 region: CASSLADRGNEQYF. CDR3 DNA sequence: TGTGCCAGCAGTTTAGCGGACAGGGGAAACGAGCAGTACTTC. The genes are TRBV28 and TRBJ2-7, with TRBD1 identical over 9 bases. Trimming removed 2 bases from V and 5 bases from J; junction bases left unmatched: 4. The germline V gene has CDR1 MDHEN and CDR2 SYDVKM. This CDR3 region has 14 residues. Using reference TRBV28 and TRBJ2-7 for the parts outside the CDR3, the full variable domain is DVKVTQSSRYLVKRTGEKVFLECVQDMDHENMFWYRQDPGLGLRLIYFSYDVKMKEKGDIPEGYSVSREKKERFSLILESASTNQTSMYLCASSLADRGNEQYFGPGTRLTVT.

The rearrangement joins TRBV15 to TRBJ1-4; D gene uncertain. The length of the CDR3 is 14 residues. V lost 1 base to trimming and J lost 10 bases, with 13 bases between them. Germline loops: CDR1 LNHNV, CDR2 YYDKDF (reference sequence). CDR3 DNA sequence: TGTGCCACCAGCAGAGCCCTTCCCGGCGGAAAACTGTTTTTT. Protein: CATSRALPGGKLFF.

J is TRBJ2-7 and V is TRBV7-2; D perhaps matches TRBD2 (6 bases). Per the germline V gene, CDR1 is SGHTA and CDR2 is FQGNSA. This CDR3 spans 14 amino acids. The V gene lost 1 base and the J gene lost 7 bases, with 14 bases spanning the gap. The CDR3 protein is CASSLVQGGREQYF. For the CDR3, the DNA is TGTGCCAGCAGCTTAGTGCAGGGAGGCCGTGAGCAGTACTTC.

This clone was seen a single time. CDR3 DNA sequence: TGTGCCAGCAGCGCCACCGGGACAGCCACTACTCAGTACTTC. It encodes CASSATGTATTQYF. The genes are TRBV7-2 and TRBJ2-4; 7 nucleotides match TRBD1. The germline gives CDR1 SGHTA, CDR2 FQGNSA. The CDR3 is 14 amino acids. J was trimmed by 12 bases and V by 5 bases; bases with no gene match: 13.